A selection of T cell receptor beta chains follows, all from one sample in a study of T cells in tuberculosis. Sequenced by immunoSEQ multiplex PCR; TCRdb stores in-frame clones only, minus some. The sample records about 40,000 clones, approximately 94% being singletons. The sequencing used PBMCs, collected at tuberculosis diagnosis. These TCRs come from an adult with tuberculosis. Each CDR3 is given with its conserved first and last residue. D genes are given only for firm matches. Size values are once, few and many counts, or a class for expanded clones, and some rows have none.

d_call j_call v_call clone_size cdr3_nt cdr3_aa
TRBD1 TRBJ2-1 TRBV5-1 - TGCGCCAGCAGCTTGTCAGGACAGGGTCACAATGAGCAGTTCTTC CASSLSGQGHNEQFF
TRBD2 TRBJ2-3 TRBV18 - TGTGCCAGCTCACCACTAGCGGGATCCACAGATACGCAGTATTTT CASSPLAGSTDTQYF
- TRBJ2-6 TRBV5-1 - TGCGCCAGCAGCTCAAACTATCCTGGGGCCAACGTCCTGACTTTC CASSSNYPGANVLTF
- TRBJ1-6 TRBV19 - TGTGCCAGTAGGAACTTTCATGGGGCCAACTCACCCCTCCACTTT CASRNFHGANSPLHF
- TRBJ1-2 TRBV2 - TGTGCCAGCAGTGAACAGAACTATGGCTACACCTTC CASSEQNYGYTF
- TRBJ2-7 TRBV7-2 - TGTGCCAGCAGCCCTTCCTACGAGCAGTACTTC CASSPSYEQYF
- TRBJ2-3 TRBV5-6 - TGTGCCAGCAGGACAACAGCTAACAACCCCACAGATACGCAGTATTTT CASRTTANNPTDTQYF
- TRBJ2-7 TRBV6-5 - TGTGCCAGCAGCACGCAGGGCTCCTACGAGCAGTACTTC CASSTQGSYEQYF
- TRBJ1-1 TRBV5-1 - TGCGCCAGCAGTGTCCAGGGTGGTCTTAACACTGAAGCTTTCTTT CASSVQGGLNTEAFF
TRBD1 TRBJ2-7 TRBV6-5 - TGTGCCAGCAGTGCCACAGGGGTGAGGTCCTACGAGCAGTACTTC CASSATGVRSYEQYF
TRBD2 TRBJ2-3 TRBV2 - TGTGCCGGCGGGACTATCCCAGATACGCAGTATTTT CAGGTIPDTQYF
TRBD1 TRBJ2-1 TRBV2 - TGTGCCAGCAGTCCAACAGGGGGTACCGTGGAGCAGTTCTTC CASSPTGGTVEQFF
- TRBJ1-2 TRBV4-3 - TGCGCCAGCAGCCAAGATCCCAGCGGCTATGGCTACACCTTC CASSQDPSGYGYTF
- TRBJ1-4 TRBV29-1 once TGCAGCGTTGTGGGCACCGGTAATGAAAAACTGTTTTTT CSVVGTGNEKLFF
- TRBJ2-1 TRBV5-1 - TGCGCCAGTAAATTCTCCACGCGCCCACTTGACAATGAGCAGTTCTTC CASKFSTRPLDNEQFF
- TRBJ1-4 TRBV5-1 - TGCGCCAGCAGCTTGGAAGGGGCCGGCCGAGGACTGTTTTTT CASSLEGAGRGLFF
TRBD1 TRBJ2-7 TRBV25-1 medium-sized TGTGCCAGCAGTGAATCTGAGACAGGGGACTCCGAGCAGTACTTC CASSESETGDSEQYF
TRBD1 TRBJ1-2 TRBV5-1 - TGCGCCAGCAGCTCCACTCCGGGACAGGGGGACGGCTACACCTTC CASSSTPGQGDGYTF
- TRBJ1-2 TRBV6-5 - TGTGCCAGCACCGCGGGCCCCCGGGTTGGCTACACCTTC CASTAGPRVGYTF
TRBD1 TRBJ1-1 TRBV10-3 - TGTGCCATCAGGCAAACAGGGGTAGGCACTGAAGCTTTCTTT CAIRQTGVGTEAFF
TRBD1 TRBJ2-7 TRBV27 once TGTGCCAGCAGTTTCGGCCCAGGGGGCGCGGTACCCTACGAGCAGTACTTC CASSFGPGGAVPYEQYF
TRBD2 TRBJ2-7 TRBV5-1 once TGCGCCAGCAGCTTGGCCCGGCGGGGGGCAGGGATGCACGAGCAGTACTTC CASSLARRGAGMHEQYF
TRBD1 TRBJ1-5 TRBV10-3 - TGTGCCACCGGGGGGACAGGGGGCAGCAATCAGCCCCAGCATTTT CATGGTGGSNQPQHF
- TRBJ1-6 TRBV7-6 - TGTGCCAGCAGCTTCCCGGGGTCACCCCTCCACTTT CASSFPGSPLHF
TRBD1 TRBJ2-7 TRBV19 once TGTGCCAGTAGTAGGACAGGGAAGTTGTCCTACGAGCAGTACTTC CASSRTGKLSYEQYF